The present entry profiles one T cell receptor beta chain with its context. The antigen it recognizes is unknown. Base qualities are missing; no much larger clone stands one base away. TCR CDR3 regions were amplified from genomic DNA by multiplex PCR using the deep immunoSEQ assay. Extracted genomic DNA from each cell subset was distributed evenly across all wells of several immunoSEQ 96-well plates, and each plate was treated as a replicate. Each replicate PCR for unsorted PBMC received about 0.3 ug genomic DNA, equal to approximately 30,000 T cell genomes. Ten immunoSEQ deep assay plates were used to sequence unsorted PBMC genomic DNA. The purified libraries were quantified using a Qubit 3.0 fluorometer, sized with a Bioanalyzer 2100, and then quantified again using the KAPA Library Quantification kit. Each immunoSEQ 96-well plate was sequenced on its own single-read 150-cycle Illumina NextSeq 550 flow cell. The study's own analysis went as follows. Because the immunoSEQ output held only junctional sequences and lacked quality scores, the filtering could not match the filtering applied to full-length reads. To assign V/J genes and CDR3, sequences were annotated using PyIR, a Python wrapper for IgBLAST v1.9, with IMGT germline references. Reads with weak V/J assignments (E-value above 1e-6), missing CDR3, stop codons, out-of-frame junctions, or ambiguous translated residues were removed. A V3J clonotype was defined by an identical inferred V gene, J gene, and CDR3 amino acid sequence. To compute the percentage overlap between repertoires, the number of shared unique clonotypes was divided by the size of the smaller repertoire. Repertoire richness was assessed with RTK rarefaction, the Chao1 estimator, and Recon v2.1 estimates of unobserved clonotypes. The source is immuneACCESS, and TCRdb retained only in-frame sequences with V and J called. Part of the clones is not carried over; for the studies checked, unresolved V genes explain less than half of this, and the remainder is unexplained. From that table come the V and J calls and clone size; the DNA was used to work out D and trimming. The sample contains around 440,000 clones, 75% to 80% of them found a single time. The ten largest account for more than 10% of the sample.

Donors were healthy HIV-negative adults with no recently reported acute infections or vaccinations. Every donor was a Caucasian adult living in Nashville, Tennessee, USA. For unsorted samples, 90 million to 95 million PBMCs were counted, and genomic DNA was extracted using the QIAamp DNA Blood Mini kit. Blood was obtained by leukapheresis, after which PBMCs were separated by Ficoll-Histopaque density gradient centrifugation and cryopreserved in liquid nitrogen vapor phase. These data come from a study of shared clonotypes between healthy human individuals (dated by TCRdb to the early 2020s). With respect to the entire study: A couple of women and three men aged 18 to 49 years were included in the cohort. To estimate repertoire size and how much clonotypes are shared between individuals, the study performed deep sequencing of blood TCR repertoires from a handful of healthy adults. To increase sequencing depth and limit assay-specific biases, different laboratories used diverse techniques to prepare libraries and sequence TCR repertoires. Per donor, leukapheresis produced somewhere between about 0.85 and 8.9 billion PBMCs. The study at large found these results: Pairwise subsampling led to the expectation that sequencing depth would affect the degree of clonotype sharing among donors. The small number of donors limited the genetic and exposure-history diversity represented. Sampling was limited to blood, and TCR repertoires in tissue likely differ from TCR repertoires in blood.

Via the germline V gene, CDR1 is KGHSH and CDR2 LQKENI. Including the terminal cysteine and phenylalanine, the CDR3 comprises 15 residues. CDR3 DNA only is kept here, 45 bases in frame from base 1. V is clipped by 4 bases and J by 7 bases, and the sequence between their germline boundaries is 16 bases long. The V and J segments used are TRBV18 and TRBJ1-4; the D gene identity is not certain. Sequencing was performed on PBMCs. The sequence came from a woman in her forties in good health. Some clones in this sample may be carry-over from other donors' samples. The DNA is as follows: TGTGCCAGCTCACAAAGCCAAAGGGAGAGTGAAAAACTGTTTTTT. Its product reads: CASSQSQRESEKLFF.